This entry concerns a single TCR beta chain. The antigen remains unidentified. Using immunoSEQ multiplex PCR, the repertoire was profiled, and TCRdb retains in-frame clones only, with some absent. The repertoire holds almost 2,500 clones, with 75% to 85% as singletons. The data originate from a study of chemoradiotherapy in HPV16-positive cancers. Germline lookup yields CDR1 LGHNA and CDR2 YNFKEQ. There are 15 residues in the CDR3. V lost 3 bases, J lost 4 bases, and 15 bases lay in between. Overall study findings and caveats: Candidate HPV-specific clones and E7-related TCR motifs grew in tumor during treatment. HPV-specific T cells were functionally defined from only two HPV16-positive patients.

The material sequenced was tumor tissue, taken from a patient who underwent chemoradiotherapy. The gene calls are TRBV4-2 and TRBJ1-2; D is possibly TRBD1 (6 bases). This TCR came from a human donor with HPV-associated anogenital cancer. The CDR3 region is CASSQSAGATYGYTF. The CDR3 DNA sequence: TGTGCCAGCAGCCAGTCGGCAGGGGCGACCTATGGCTACACCTTC.